Listed below are T cell receptor beta chains from one sample, sequenced in a study of CD8 T cells in ankylosing spondylitis. A single record per CDR3 protein comes from TCRdb applying MiXCR to the 5' RACE reads. The sample yields tens of thousands of distinct CDR3 sequences, 25% to 35% seen once. Material for sequencing was blood, either unsorted or a sorted T cell fraction (not recorded which). The receptors here all came from a male donor with ankylosing spondylitis or in good health (not recorded which). Both conserved end residues are part of each CDR3. D genes are given only for firm matches. Size is omitted from some rows. Given values are once, few, many or a class for expanded clones.

d_gene	v_gene	len	j_gene	abundance	CDR3aa	CDR3nt
.	TRBV29-1	10	TRBJ1-1	.	CSAGATEAFF	TGCAGCGCGGGGGCCACTGAAGCTTTCTTT
TRBD2	TRBV7-2	15	TRBJ2-5	.	CASRTQRGPQETQYF	TGTGCCAGCAGAACCCAGCGGGGGCCGCAAGAGACCCAGTACTTC
TRBD2	TRBV9	15	TRBJ2-1	.	CASSVGLAEDNEQFF	TGTGCCAGCAGCGTAGGACTAGCGGAGGACAATGAGCAGTTCTTC
TRBD2	TRBV7-9	15	TRBJ2-7	once	CASSHSGRYYYEQYF	TGTGCCAGCAGCCATAGCGGGAGGTACTACTACGAGCAGTACTTC
.	TRBV5-1	16	TRBJ1-1	.	CASTTGGSRPNTEAFF	TGCGCCAGCACGACTGGGGGGTCCCGACCGAACACTGAAGCTTTCTTT
.	TRBV27	11	TRBJ1-2	few	CASGLNYGYTF	TGTGCCTCCGGATTGAACTATGGCTACACCTTC
.	TRBV7-8	13	TRBJ2-1	few	CASSLSESSEQFF	TGTGCCAGCAGCTTATCAGAGAGCAGTGAGCAGTTCTTC
.	TRBV5-1	16	TRBJ1-2	.	CASSLGGSGQWTGYTF	TGCGCCAGCAGCTTGGGGGGCTCCGGACAGTGGACTGGCTACACCTTC
TRBD1	TRBV5-1	13	TRBJ1-1	.	CASSQTGEPKAFF	TGCGCCAGCAGCCAAACAGGGGAGCCGAAAGCTTTCTTT
TRBD1	TRBV29-1	15	TRBJ1-4	.	CSVEDDRGWGEKLFF	TGCAGCGTTGAAGACGACAGGGGGTGGGGTGAAAAACTGTTTTTT
.	TRBV2	15	TRBJ1-2	.	CASSIEMTTNYGYTF	TGTGCCAGCAGTATCGAAATGACAACTAACTATGGCTACACCTTC
.	TRBV5-1	15	TRBJ1-2	.	CASSLAGKVEEGYTF	TGCGCCAGCAGCTTGGCCGGAAAGGTTGAGGAGGGCTACACCTTC
TRBD2	TRBV7-6	15	TRBJ2-2	.	CASSSGLAYTGELFF	TGTGCCAGCAGCTCCGGACTAGCTTACACCGGGGAGCTGTTTTTT
TRBD2	TRBV4-2	15	TRBJ2-7	.	CASSPNSGRLYEQYF	TGTGCCAGCAGCCCTAATAGCGGGAGGCTTTACGAGCAGTACTTC
.	TRBV5-1	16	TRBJ2-3	few	CASRGGWKGHTDTQYF	TGCGCCAGCAGGGGAGGCTGGAAGGGGCACACAGATACGCAGTATTTT
.	TRBV14	13	TRBJ2-5	few	CASSHPYQETQYF	TGTGCCAGCAGCCACCCGTACCAAGAGACCCAGTACTTC
TRBD1	TRBV29-1	13	TRBJ1-5	.	CSVANRGNQPQHF	TGCAGCGTCGCCAACAGGGGGAATCAGCCCCAGCATTTT
.	TRBV12-3/TRBV12-4	16	TRBJ2-1	.	CASSRPESYTWNEQFF	TGTGCCAGCAGCCGCCCGGAAAGCTACACCTGGAATGAGCAGTTCTTC
TRBD2	TRBV28	16	TRBJ2-5	once	CASSLSGGDLQETQYF	TGTGCCAGCAGTTTAAGCGGGGGTGATTTACAAGAGACCCAGTACTTC
.	TRBV5-5	13	TRBJ1-1	.	CASSPAAYTEAFF	TGTGCCAGCAGCCCCGCAGCATACACTGAAGCTTTCTTT
.	TRBV7-9	13	TRBJ1-5	few	CASSSTGNQPQHF	TGTGCCAGCAGCTCGACAGGAAATCAGCCCCAGCATTTT
.	TRBV7-9	12	TRBJ1-2	.	CASSWDNYGYTF	TGTGCCAGCAGCTGGGATAACTATGGCTACACCTTC
.	TRBV12-3/TRBV12-4	16	TRBJ1-5	few	CASSLAQGFSNQPQHF	TGTGCCAGCAGTTTAGCTCAGGGATTTAGCAATCAGCCCCAGCATTTT
.	TRBV25-1	13	TRBJ1-2	few	CASNRAGAGGYTF	TGTGCCAGCAATCGAGCGGGAGCGGGAGGCTACACCTTC
.	TRBV5-5	14	TRBJ1-1	few	CASSRSPGDTEAFF	TGTGCCAGCAGCCGATCCCCCGGGGACACTGAAGCTTTCTTT
.	TRBV20-1	14	TRBJ1-4	.	CSSAADATNEKLFF	TGCAGCTCAGCGGCGGATGCAACTAATGAAAAACTGTTTTTT
.	TRBV7-2	15	TRBJ2-2	few	CASSFWASNTGELFF	TGTGCCAGCAGCTTTTGGGCATCTAACACCGGGGAGCTGTTTTTT
TRBD1	TRBV5-1	14	TRBJ2-5	few	CASSLTGVEETQYF	TGCGCCAGCAGCTTGACAGGGGTGGAAGAGACCCAGTACTTC
.	TRBV5-1	12	TRBJ2-3	many	CASSLASDTQYF	TGCGCCAGCAGCTTGGCTTCAGATACGCAGTATTTT
.	TRBV6-4	12	TRBJ2-2	.	CASSDSSGELFF	TGTGCCAGCAGTGACTCGTCCGGGGAGCTGTTTTTT
.	TRBV20-1	12	TRBJ2-1	few	CSRGGSYNEQFF	TGCAGCCGCGGCGGATCCTACAATGAGCAGTTCTTC
.	TRBV20-1	15	TRBJ2-4	.	CSAPPASLPKNIQYF	TGCAGTGCTCCTCCGGCCAGCTTGCCCAAAAACATTCAGTACTTC
.	TRBV18	14	TRBJ2-7	few	CASSPGGISREQYF	TGTGCCAGCTCCCCAGGCGGTATATCACGCGAGCAGTACTTC
.	TRBV3-1	12	TRBJ1-1	.	CASSQVGDEAFF	TGTGCCAGCAGCCAAGTAGGAGATGAAGCTTTCTTT
.	TRBV5-1	14	TRBJ2-5	.	CASTWSQLRETQYF	TGCGCCAGCACCTGGTCCCAACTCCGAGAGACCCAGTACTTC
TRBD2	TRBV7-9	15	TRBJ2-2	.	CASSHLRLAVGELFF	TGTGCCAGCAGCCACCTAAGACTAGCGGTCGGGGAGCTGTTTTTT
.	TRBV6-4	16	TRBJ2-3	.	CASSLSARGRPDTQYF	TGTGCCAGCAGTCTATCGGCTCGGGGTCGTCCAGATACGCAGTATTTT
TRBD2	TRBV20-1	14	TRBJ2-1	few	CSARVPGLAIEQFF	TGCAGTGCTAGAGTTCCGGGACTAGCAATTGAGCAGTTCTTC
.	TRBV14	16	TRBJ2-1	.	CASTSRAATRWNEQFF	TGTGCCAGCACCTCAAGGGCAGCTACACGTTGGAATGAGCAGTTCTTC
TRBD2	TRBV5-6	15	TRBJ2-3	few	CASSSPGTSGTLGYF	TGTGCCAGCAGCTCGCCCGGGACTAGCGGTACCCTTGGGTATTTT
.	TRBV7-2	14	TRBJ2-3	.	CASSLVGPTDTQYF	TGTGCCAGCAGCTTAGTGGGACCCACAGATACGCAGTATTTT
.	TRBV12-3/TRBV12-4	13	TRBJ1-6	once	CASTVARGSPLHF	TGTGCCAGCACGGTTGCCCGAGGTTCACCCCTCCACTTT
.	TRBV12-3/TRBV12-4	14	TRBJ2-1	few	CASILGISRGEQFF	TGTGCCAGCATCCTCGGGATCTCGAGGGGTGAGCAGTTCTTC
.	TRBV3-1	12	TRBJ1-1	few	CASSPTGTEAFF	TGTGCCAGCAGCCCTACCGGGACTGAAGCTTTCTTT
.	TRBV7-2	13	TRBJ1-5	few	CASSISWGEAQHF	TGTGCCAGCAGCATATCATGGGGGGAAGCCCAGCATTTT
.	TRBV12-3/TRBV12-4	13	TRBJ2-1	few	CASSKGLGNEQFF	TGTGCCAGCAGCAAAGGACTGGGGAATGAGCAGTTCTTC
.	TRBV5-6	14	TRBJ2-3	few	CASSLYTSTDTQYF	TGTGCCAGCAGCTTGTACACTAGCACAGATACGCAGTATTTT
.	TRBV15	14	TRBJ1-2	.	CATSRDLTVDGYTF	TGTGCCACCAGCAGAGATTTGACAGTTGATGGCTACACCTTC
.	TRBV12-3/TRBV12-4	15	TRBJ1-1	.	CASSRKGGFDTEAFF	TGTGCCAGCAGTCGGAAGGGGGGATTTGATACTGAAGCTTTCTTT
.	TRBV7-2	14	TRBJ2-5	few	CASRELTYQETQYF	TGTGCCAGCAGGGAACTGACTTACCAAGAGACCCAGTACTTC
TRBD2	TRBV5-1	16	TRBJ2-3	.	CASSLLTSGSSDTQYF	TGCGCCAGCAGCTTGCTCACTAGCGGGAGCTCAGATACGCAGTATTTT
.	TRBV16	13	TRBJ1-1	.	CASSRQPSTEAFF	TGTGCCAGCAGCCGACAGCCGAGCACTGAAGCTTTCTTT
.	TRBV3-1	13	TRBJ2-5	.	CASSQGWQETQYF	TGTGCCAGCAGCCAAGGATGGCAAGAGACCCAGTACTTC